This is a list of T cell receptor beta chains from one sample in a study of Ad26.COV2.S vaccination and SARS-CoV-2 variants. Produced via immunoSEQ multiplex PCR; TCRdb's table is partial and in-frame only. The table includes about 350,000 clones, approximately 84% detected once. The specimen comprised peripheral blood, sampled in a trial of Ad26.COV2.S vaccine versus placebo. Every receptor here comes from a person aged 18-60 years who received the Ad26.COV2.S COVID-19 vaccine or a placebo. Both conserved end residues are part of each CDR3. A D gene is named only where the DNA matches it firmly. A row's size may be missing; if present it is once, few, many or a size class.

abundance: NA
j_gene: TRBJ2-7
v_gene: TRBV6-1
d_gene: NA
CDR3aa: CASSEAWVRQYEQYF
CDR3nt: TGTGCCAGCAGTGAAGCATGGGTAAGGCAGTACGAGCAGTACTTC

abundance: NA
j_gene: TRBJ2-1
v_gene: TRBV5-4
d_gene: NA
CDR3aa: CASIQRPANEQFF
CDR3nt: TGTGCCAGCATCCAAAGGCCGGCCAATGAGCAGTTCTTC

abundance: few
j_gene: TRBJ2-5
v_gene: TRBV24-1
d_gene: NA
CDR3aa: CATSDFSTGQETQYF
CDR3nt: TGTGCCACCAGTGATTTTTCGACGGGTCAAGAGACCCAGTACTTC

abundance: NA
j_gene: TRBJ1-2
v_gene: TRBV7-9
d_gene: NA
CDR3aa: CASSPPVLYGYTF
CDR3nt: TGTGCCAGCAGCCCACCAGTTCTCTATGGCTACACCTTC

abundance: once
j_gene: TRBJ1-3
v_gene: TRBV9
d_gene: TRBD1
CDR3aa: CASSADRGTGNTIYF
CDR3nt: TGTGCCAGCAGTGCGGACAGGGGCACTGGAAACACCATATATTTT

abundance: NA
j_gene: TRBJ2-3
v_gene: TRBV11-2
d_gene: NA
CDR3aa: CASSPGTSADTQYF
CDR3nt: TGTGCCAGCAGCCCGGGGACTTCTGCAGATACGCAGTATTTT

abundance: NA
j_gene: TRBJ1-1
v_gene: TRBV11-3
d_gene: NA
CDR3aa: CASSPAGGEAFF
CDR3nt: TGTGCCAGCAGCCCGGCGGGGGGCGAAGCTTTCTTT

abundance: once
j_gene: TRBJ1-1
v_gene: TRBV27
d_gene: NA
CDR3aa: CASRQGGSNTEAFF
CDR3nt: TGTGCCAGCAGGCAGGGCGGGTCGAACACTGAAGCTTTCTTT

abundance: NA
j_gene: TRBJ2-2
v_gene: TRBV28
d_gene: TRBD2
CDR3aa: CASSLAGGVPGELFF
CDR3nt: TGTGCCAGCAGTTTGGCGGGAGGGGTACCCGGGGAGCTGTTTTTT

abundance: NA
j_gene: TRBJ1-5
v_gene: TRBV2
d_gene: NA
CDR3aa: CASGGDQPQHF
CDR3nt: TGTGCCAGCGGGGGGGATCAGCCCCAGCATTTT

abundance: NA
j_gene: TRBJ2-5
v_gene: TRBV18
d_gene: NA
CDR3aa: CASSPPPRGGETQYF
CDR3nt: TGTGCCAGCTCACCACCTCCCAGGGGAGGAGAGACCCAGTACTTC

abundance: few
j_gene: TRBJ2-2
v_gene: TRBV30
d_gene: NA
CDR3aa: CAWGDKGGELFF
CDR3nt: TGTGCCTGGGGAGACAAGGGCGGGGAGCTGTTTTTT

abundance: NA
j_gene: TRBJ2-7
v_gene: TRBV19
d_gene: NA
CDR3aa: CASSIELAPQPYEQYF
CDR3nt: TGTGCCAGTAGTATAGAGTTAGCGCCTCAGCCCTACGAGCAGTACTTC

abundance: NA
j_gene: TRBJ1-1
v_gene: TRBV10-3
d_gene: TRBD1
CDR3aa: CAISESTGGMNTEAFF
CDR3nt: TGTGCCATCAGTGAGTCTACAGGGGGGATGAACACTGAAGCTTTCTTT

abundance: NA
j_gene: TRBJ2-7
v_gene: TRBV9
d_gene: NA
CDR3aa: CASSAVGYEQYF
CDR3nt: TGTGCCAGCAGCGCCGTTGGTTACGAGCAGTACTTC

abundance: NA
j_gene: TRBJ2-1
v_gene: TRBV6-6
d_gene: NA
CDR3aa: CASSYHPRRCEQFF
CDR3nt: TGTGCCAGCAGTTACCACCCACGAAGGTGTGAGCAGTTCTTC

abundance: NA
j_gene: TRBJ2-2
v_gene: TRBV5-6
d_gene: TRBD1
CDR3aa: CASSPERGPTGELFF
CDR3nt: TGTGCCAGCAGCCCCGAGAGGGGGCCGACCGGGGAGCTGTTTTTT

abundance: NA
j_gene: TRBJ1-4
v_gene: TRBV19
d_gene: TRBD1
CDR3aa: CASKPTGYEEKLFF
CDR3nt: TGTGCCAGTAAACCGACAGGGTATGAGGAAAAACTGTTTTTT

abundance: NA
j_gene: TRBJ1-5
v_gene: TRBV4-3
d_gene: NA
CDR3aa: CASSQDEEQPQHF
CDR3nt: TGCGCCAGCAGCCAAGATGAGGAGCAGCCCCAGCATTTT

abundance: NA
j_gene: TRBJ1-2
v_gene: TRBV6-2/TRBV6-3
d_gene: NA
CDR3aa: CASSLLHVTGYGYTF
CDR3nt: TGTGCCAGCAGTTTACTACACGTGACTGGTTATGGCTACACCTTC

abundance: NA
j_gene: TRBJ1-1
v_gene: TRBV7-2
d_gene: NA
CDR3aa: CASSLFSGLGSTEAFF
CDR3nt: TGTGCCAGCAGCTTATTTTCGGGTTTGGGAAGCACTGAAGCTTTCTTT

abundance: NA
j_gene: TRBJ1-6
v_gene: TRBV1
d_gene: NA
CDR3aa: CTSSQSEETSSYNSPLHF
CDR3nt: TGCACCAGCAGCCAAAGTGAAGAGACGAGCTCCTATAATTCACCCCTCCACTTT